One and the same sample provided the 28 T cell receptor beta chains below, sequenced in a study. Cells sorted as Tregs were CD4+, CD25+ and CD127-/low. One entry per CDR3 protein, called by TCRdb with MiXCR from the 5' RACE reads. The sample lists roughly 10,000 distinct CDR3 sequences; 27% were seen once. The sequenced sample was Tregs sorted from a lymph node. The source of these receptors is a female donor with breast cancer.

J is TRBJ1-5 and V is TRBV20-1; D ambiguous. Deletions cut 2 bases from V and 4 bases from J, with 12 bases between. The CDR3 extends over 14 amino acids. Germline V gene sequence: CDR1 DFQATT, CDR2 SNEGSKA (reference sequence). Here the CDR3 reads CSARFPGSNQPQHF. The CDR3 DNA reads TGCAGTGCTAGATTTCCTGGAAGTAATCAGCCCCAGCATTTT.

By share of the sample, this clonotype is medium-sized. J is TRBJ2-7 and V is TRBV20-1, with D possibly TRBD2 on 6 matching bases. The CDR3 contains 14 residues. V lost 0 bases to trimming and J lost 7 bases, with 16 bases between them. Germline assignment: CDR1 DFQATT and CDR2 SNEGSKA (reference sequence). The CDR3 nucleotides are TGCAGTGCTAGAGATACGGGGGAGCCCGGGGAGCAGTACTTC. As protein: CSARDTGEPGEQYF.

By share, this clonotype counts as medium-sized (0.01 to 0.1%). V gene TRBV13 combines with J gene TRBJ1-2; 8 bases agree with TRBD1. CDR3 length equals 14 residues. The trim removed 5 bases at V and 3 bases at J, leaving 5 bases unmatched. Per the germline V gene, CDR1 is PRHDT and CDR2 is FYEKMQ (reference sequence). CDR3 sequence (DNA): TGTGCCAGCAGCATCGGACAGGGTCACTATGGCTACACCTTC. Protein product: CASSIGQGHYGYTF. Supplemented by reference TRBV13 and TRBJ1-2, the full variable domain reads AAGVIQSPRHLIKEKRETATLKCYPIPRHDTVYWYQQGPGQDPQFLISFYEKMQSDKGSIPDRFSAQQFSDYHSELNMSSLELGDSALYFCASSIGQGHYGYTFGSGTRLTVV.

Remarks on this clonotype: A clone one base away is much larger, so this may be a read error. This sequence joins TRBV2 and TRBJ2-7; 11 positions match TRBD2. This CDR3 is built from 15 residues. Germline CDR1 reads SNHLY; CDR2 reads FYNNEI. The CDR3 reads CASSDMGLAAYEQHF. DNA of the CDR3: TGTGCCAGCAGTGATATGGGACTAGCGGCTTACGAGCAGCACTTC.

Ten or more counts support this clonotype. The chain carries TRBV20-1 and TRBJ1-5; D gene ambiguous. V was pared by 0 bases and J by 0 bases, with 12 bases between. The CDR3 is made up of 16 amino acids. CDR1 and CDR2 (germline): DFQATT, SNEGSKA (reference sequence). DNA for the CDR3: TGCAGTGCTAGAGATCCGTCGGGTCATAGCAATCAGCCCCAGCATTTT. Translating gives CSARDPSGHSNQPQHF.

This clonotype was picked up many times. J is TRBJ2-3 and V is TRBV6-4; D may be TRBD1 or TRBD2 (6 bases each). The V gene's germline CDR1 is MRHNA and CDR2 SNTAGT. The CDR3 extends over 15 amino acids. Between the trimmed V and J ends, which lost 2 bases and 4 bases, there was a span of 13 bases. CDR3 nucleotide sequence: TGTGCCAGCAGTGACGCGCTGGGGGGCCCAGATACGCAGTATTTT. It encodes CASSDALGGPDTQYF.

This clonotype was counted ten times or more. The chain uses TRBV5-1 and TRBJ2-1, with 8 nucleotides matching TRBD2. Germline-derived CDR1 and CDR2 are SGHRS and YFSETQ. The CDR3 is 16 amino acids. With V trimmed by 1 base and J by 4 bases, 7 bases remained unmatched. The CDR3 sequence: CASSLSGGDSYNEQFF. The CDR3 DNA reads TGCGCCAGCAGCTTGTCGGGGGGGGATAGTTACAATGAGCAGTTCTTC.

This clonotype has more than one count but fewer than ten. The CDR3 is CASTFGRNTEAFF. The CDR3 DNA reads as TGTGCCAGTACCTTCGGACGGAACACTGAAGCTTTCTTT. The chain employs TRBV19 and TRBJ1-1; D ambiguous. The CDR3 sequence is 13 residues long. Germline V gene sequence: CDR1 LNHDA, CDR2 SQIVND (reference sequence). Trimming cost V 7 bases and J 1 base, with 10 bases left between them.

This clonotype has a count of ten or more. This chain uses TRBV5-5 with TRBJ2-3, with D possibly matching TRBD2 (5 bases). The CDR3 has 16 residues. Looked up from germline, CDR1 is SGHKS and CDR2 is YYEKEE (reference sequence). The V and J ends lost 0 bases and 5 bases respectively, with 16 bases between them. The CDR3 protein is CASSLEDYPRGDTQYF. In DNA, the CDR3 is TGTGCCAGCAGCTTGGAAGACTACCCACGGGGAGATACGCAGTATTTT.

This clonotype is deemed medium-sized (0.01 to 0.1%). The J gene is TRBJ2-3, the V gene TRBV12-3 or TRBV12-4; 11 nucleotides agree with TRBD2. CDR3 length: 17 residues. Trimming at V came to 2 bases and at J to 5 bases, leaving 9 bases not matched to a gene. The CDR3 bases are TGTGCCAGCAGTTTATCGCCTAGCGGGAGGTTTAAAGATACGCAGTATTTT. Translated: CASSLSPSGRFKDTQYF.

This clonotype was detected many times. The rearrangement links TRBV11-2 to TRBJ2-1; D uncertain. Germline assignment: CDR1 SGHAT and CDR2 FQNNGV. V was cut by 3 bases and J by 7 bases, with 13 bases left in between. The CDR3 runs to 14 residues. DNA of the CDR3: TGTGCCAGCAGCTTCCCGACAACCGGAAATGAGCAGTTCTTC. Translating gives CASSFPTTGNEQFF.

This clonotype has only a few counts. The CDR3 DNA sequence: TGTGCCAGCAGTTATGTGGGGGGGCTGGGTGAAGCTTTCTTT. Protein: CASSYVGGLGEAFF. The V and J genes are TRBV6-5 and TRBJ1-1; D is possibly TRBD1 (6 bases). The V gene's germline CDR1 is MNHEY and CDR2 SVGAGI. The CDR3 has 14 residues. The V gene lost 3 bases and the J gene lost 7 bases, with 15 bases spanning the gap.

Note on this clonotype: Since a much larger clone is just one base distant, this may be a read error. The chain couples TRBV9 to TRBJ2-7; D call uncertain. The CDR3 is 13 amino acids. CDR1 is SGDLS and CDR2 is YYNGEE in the germline V gene. Trimming pared 0 bases from V and 3 bases from J, leaving 7 bases between. The CDR3 nucleotides read TGTGCCAGCAGCGTAGGGCACAGCTACGAGCAGTACTTC. It specifies CASSVGHSYEQYF.

This clonotype was observed at least ten times. This could be a read error, since a much larger clone is one nucleotide away. The chain links TRBV4-1 to TRBJ1-2; D possibly corresponds to TRBD1 (6 bases). The CDR3 runs 18 residues. The germline CDR1 and CDR2 sequences are MGHRA and YSYEKL. The V end lost 4 bases, the J end lost 7 bases, and 28 bases lay between the germline ends. The CDR3 nucleotides are TGCGCCAGCAGCCGCCTTATGCCGCAGGGGACTCAACTGGGTGGCTACACCTTC. This encodes CASSRLMPQGTQLGGYTF.

The V gene is TRBV13, the J gene TRBJ1-2; TRBD1 is a possible D gene (5 bases). The CDR3 spans 14 residues. Trimming shortened V by 5 bases and J by 8 bases, and 18 bases separated the two germline ends. Germline CDR1 reads PRHDT; CDR2 reads FYEKMQ (reference sequence). CDR3 sequence: CASSPPGQVVGYTF. The CDR3 nucleotides are TGTGCCAGCAGCCCCCCGGGGCAGGTGGTGGGCTACACCTTC.

In its sample, this clonotype ranks as medium-sized (0.01 to 0.1%). The chain recombines TRBV20-1 with TRBJ2-1; 14 nucleotides match TRBD2. CDR3 length: 15 amino acids. V dropped 3 bases and J dropped 10; count of bases not matched to a gene: 8. Germline V gene lookup returns CDR1 DFQATT and CDR2 SNEGSKA (reference sequence). CDR3 nucleotide sequence: TGCAGTGCTAGGCCCGGGACTAGCGGGAGAGGGGAGCAGTTCTTC. It specifies CSARPGTSGRGEQFF.

This clonotype was found many times. J is TRBJ2-2 and V is TRBV27; weak D call: TRBD2 (6 bases). The length of the CDR3 is 15 residues. The V gene's germline CDR1 is MNHEY and CDR2 SMNVEV (reference sequence). Trimming shortened V by 2 bases and J by 5 bases, and 12 bases separated the two germline ends. The CDR3 sequence: CASSLLASWTGELFF. DNA of the CDR3: TGTGCCAGCAGTTTACTAGCGAGTTGGACCGGGGAGCTGTTTTTT.

The rearrangement links TRBV6-1 to TRBJ2-7, with TRBD1 matching over 9 bases. The germline CDR1 and CDR2 sequences are MNHNS and SASEGT. The ends lost 3 bases at V and 3 bases at J; junction bases unmatched: 3. The CDR3 totals 14 residues. The CDR3 here is CASSDPTGGYEQYF. CDR3 DNA sequence: TGTGCCAGCAGTGATCCGACAGGGGGCTACGAGCAGTACTTC.

In its sample, this clonotype ranks as medium-sized. V gene TRBV5-1 combines with J gene TRBJ1-2; no clear D. From germline, CDR1 is SGHRS and CDR2 YFSETQ. The V end lost 4 bases, the J end lost 3 bases, and 7 bases lay between the germline ends. This CDR3 has 12 amino acids. The CDR3 spells CASSEEYYGYTF. In DNA, the CDR3 is TGCGCCAGCAGCGAAGAGTACTATGGCTACACCTTC.

There are a few counts of this clonotype. The chain couples TRBV5-1 to TRBJ2-1; maybe TRBD2 (5 bases). Germline CDR1 is SGHRS and CDR2 is YFSETQ. This CDR3 has 15 amino acids. The V and J ends lost 0 bases and 6 bases respectively, with 13 bases between them. The CDR3 nucleotides are TGCGCCAGCAGCTTGGGTTCTCTAGCCTTCAATGAGCAGTTCTTC. Translated, it gives CASSLGSLAFNEQFF.

The chain has TRBV7-2 and TRBJ2-1, with D perhaps TRBD2 (6 bases). Germline-derived CDR1 and CDR2 are SGHTA and FQGNSA. V was shortened by 5 bases and J by 4 bases, with 12 bases between the two germline ends. The CDR3 totals 14 residues. This CDR3 reads CASSRRGRYNEQFF. CDR3 nucleotide sequence: TGTGCCAGCAGCCGGAGGGGACGGTACAATGAGCAGTTCTTC.

The chain is built from TRBV12-3 or TRBV12-4 and TRBJ2-2; 12 nucleotides match TRBD2. This CDR3 has 17 residues. Unmatched junction bases numbered 11, after V lost 6 bases and J lost 6 bases. The CDR3 bases are TGTGCCAGCAGCCTACTGACTAGCGGGGGCCTTCCCGGGGAGCTGTTTTTT. Encoded protein: CASSLLTSGGLPGELFF.

This clonotype rates as medium-sized. The gene calls are TRBV28 and TRBJ2-7; TRBD1 or TRBD2 may be the D gene (5 bases each). Trimming shortened V by 6 bases and J by 7 bases, and 16 bases separated the two germline ends. The CDR3 runs to 13 residues. CDR1 MDHEN and CDR2 SYDVKM come from the germline V gene. The CDR3 here is CASRSGLGGEQYF. The CDR3 nucleotides read TGTGCCAGCAGATCTGGACTTGGGGGTGAGCAGTACTTC.

This clonotype was seen repeatedly, ten times or more. The rearrangement links TRBV5-1 to TRBJ2-1; the D is unclear. In germline, CDR1 is SGHRS, CDR2 YFSETQ. The CDR3 contains 12 residues. Trimming took off 1 base at V and 8 bases at J, with 7 bases between the two ends. In DNA form, the CDR3 reads TGCGCCAGCAGCTTGAAGGTTGATGAGCAGTTCTTC. It encodes CASSLKVDEQFF.

The chain is built from TRBV7-8 and TRBJ2-7, with D possibly TRBD2 on 5 matching bases. The V and J ends lost 4 bases and 2 bases respectively, with 9 bases between them. This CDR3 is 13 amino acids long. Germline assignment: CDR1 SGHVS and CDR2 FQNEAQ. CDR3: CASSSGDAYEQYF. The CDR3 DNA sequence: TGTGCCAGCAGCTCCGGGGATGCCTACGAGCAGTACTTC.

In this sample, this clonotype is large. The chain joins TRBV5-1 to TRBJ2-1; D is unclear. CDR1 and CDR2 from the germline V gene are SGHRS and YFSETQ. V lost 0 bases, J lost 6 bases, and 16 bases lay in between. This CDR3 comprises 16 residues. The CDR3 bases are TGCGCCAGCAGCTTGGCTGACTCCCCCTCGGGCAATGAGCAGTTCTTC. Protein: CASSLADSPSGNEQFF.

Concerning this clonotype: At one boundary the junction diverges from the germline segment, which might be a read error. The V call is TRBV7-9, the J call TRBJ2-7, with unresolved D. In germline, CDR1 is SEHNR, CDR2 FQNEAQ (reference sequence). The length of the CDR3 is 12 residues. The CDR3 sequence: CASSLSTYEKYF. CDR3 bases: TGTGCCAGCAGCTTATCCACCTACGAGAAGTACTTC.

This clonotype is medium-sized in the sample. The V and J genes are TRBV12-3 or TRBV12-4 and TRBJ1-2; D remains ambiguous. There are 12 residues in the CDR3. V shed 3 bases and J shed 5 bases, with 7 bases lying between them. The CDR3 reads CASSFLPYGYTF. CDR3 sequence (DNA): TGTGCCAGCAGTTTCCTCCCGTATGGCTACACCTTC.